Sequencing of this T cell receptor beta chain was carried out in a study of beta chain features in type 1 diabetes. Background on the study: Healthy donors and patients had similar age, gender and cell yields.

The whole isolated RNA underwent reverse transcription, so sequencing captured expressed TCRB transcripts. Only in-frame clones appear in the TCRdb table, and some are missing; sequencing was by immunoSEQ multiplex PCR. The sample gives around 300,000 clones, about 8.5% of which show up once; roughly 1% is in the top ten. CDR1 is SGHDT, CDR2 YYEEEE, per germline. The CDR3 length is 14 residues. Trimming took 0 bases from V and 5 from J, leaving 9 bases between them. Comment on this clone: The antigen is not known.

Study-wide points: The analysis here could not establish whether HLA type shapes TCRB rearrangement.

V gene TRBV5-6 combines with J gene TRBJ2-1; D is unresolved. Material for sequencing was central memory CD4+ T cells from blood. The TCR originated in a woman under 30 in good health. The CDR3 protein is CASSLVTMHNEQFF. DNA of the CDR3: TGTGCCAGCAGCTTGGTGACAATGCACAATGAGCAGTTCTTC.